This T cell receptor (beta chain) was recovered during a study of CD8 T cells in ankylosing spondylitis. Using quantitative 5'-RACE with molecular barcodes, the authors made TCR beta libraries. TCRdb itself ran the 5' RACE reads through MiXCR, one entry per CDR3 protein. The table lists 250,000 or so distinct CDR3 sequences, about 18% of them singletons, with more than 25% in the top ten. Trimming cost V 4 bases and J 5 bases, with 9 bases left between them. Germline lookup yields CDR1 LGHNT and CDR2 FRNRAP. This CDR3 is 13 amino acids long. Points from the study as a whole: Clones linked to the disease showed a CD8+ phenotype. They occurred at relatively low frequencies in peripheral blood.

Concerning this clonotype itself: What it recognizes is unknown.

Specimen: blood, either unsorted or a sorted T cell fraction (not recorded which). The chain carries TRBV12-5 and TRBJ2-4; no clear D gene. The receptor was derived from a male donor with ankylosing spondylitis or in good health (not recorded which). The CDR3 sequence is CASGSKEQNIQYF. The CDR3 coding sequence is TGTGCTAGTGGTTCTAAAGAACAAAACATTCAGTACTTC.